This TCR beta chain is drawn from a study of regulatory dendritic cells for organ transplantation. FACS sorted CD4+ or CD8+ T cells into CD45RA+ naive and CD45RO+ memory. Trimming left V 0 bases short and J 0 bases short, with 13 bases between. The germline V gene encodes CDR1 SGDLS and CDR2 YYNGEE. This CDR3 is 17 amino acids long. Clones were sequenced by immunoSEQ multiplex PCR, and TCRdb holds only the in-frame ones, with some missing. In the table there are roughly 30,000 clones, 82% of which are singletons. Comment on this clone: Its antigen remains unidentified.

Study-level points and caveats: Regulatory dendritic cells appeared to expand memory CD8+ clones less than mature ones. Memory CD8+ T cells were the most oligoclonal; naive cells were highly diverse.

The gene calls are TRBV9 and TRBJ2-4, with D possibly TRBD2 on 5 matching bases. This clonotype originated in a human donor in good health. Sequencing input: naive CD8+ T cells from blood. The subset was: CD45RA+ naive T cells. The chain's CDR3 is CASSVGPQEVAKNIQYF. In nucleotides, the CDR3 is TGTGCCAGCAGCGTAGGCCCCCAGGAGGTAGCCAAAAACATTCAGTACTTC.